The following is a T cell receptor (beta chain) sequence with its context. What it recognizes is unknown. Assay: immunoSEQ multiplex PCR; the TCRdb copy retains only in-frame clones and omits some. Of around 41,000 clones in the sample, about 80% were seen once. These data originate in a study of CD4 T cells in relation to SARS-CoV-2 and coronaviruses. Background on the study: After roughly 11 days of antigen culture, PBMC TCR beta CDR3s were sequenced. The HLA restriction of the shared crossreactive spike epitopes was mapped.

Study-level results: According to naive versus memory sequencing, detected responses are memory recall, not newly primed.

With 4 bases clipped from V and 9 bases from J, the junction kept 4 bases outside the gene matches. Looked up from germline, CDR1 is SGHDN and CDR2 is FVKESK. The CDR3 is made up of 13 amino acids. Roughly 10^5 naive or memory CD4+ cells were cultured with CEF peptides for under 12 days. The rearrangement links TRBV14 to TRBJ1-3, with TRBD1 matching 9 bases. This TCR came from an adult with COVID-19. The sample was naive CD4+ T cells from PBMCs, cultured in vitro. The subset here: naive CD4+ T cells isolated by negative enrichment. CDR3 DNA: TGTGCCAGCAGCCCGGACAGGGGATTCACCATATATTTT. Its translation is CASSPDRGFTIYF.